Detailed here is one T cell receptor (beta chain). The sample comes from a study of PD-L1 blockade in urothelial cancer. TCRdb's table, derived via immunoSEQ multiplex PCR, lists solely in-frame clones and lacks some. The data contain 75,000 to 95,000 clones, roughly 90% of them singletons. The ends were cut back, 4 bases at V and 5 bases at J, with 15 bases in the middle. The length of the CDR3 is 14 residues. Looked up from germline, CDR1 is SGHNT and CDR2 is YYREEE (reference sequence). The TCR was taken from a man aged 55 to 70 with urothelial cancer. J is TRBJ2-5 and V is TRBV5-4; maybe TRBD2 (6 bases). The sequences come from PBMCs, collected around atezolizumab (anti-PD-L1) treatment. For the CDR3, the DNA is TGTGCCAGCAGCACGGGACTCGACGGGGAGACCCAGTACTTC. Residues: CASSTGLDGETQYF.